The subject of this entry is one T cell receptor beta chain. Original handling: By means of reference gene primer amplification, nucleated cell counts were estimated. Clones were sequenced by immunoSEQ multiplex PCR, and TCRdb holds only the in-frame ones, with some missing. Clone size and V and J calls were adopted from that table, with D and trimming inferred from the DNA. The data contain some 260,000 clones, around 90% of them singletons. Looked up from germline, CDR1 is KGHSH and CDR2 is LQKENI. V was trimmed by 2 bases and J by 3 bases, leaving 10 bases between them. The CDR3 has 15 amino acids. This entry comes from a study of blood T cell repertoires in COVID-19. Study details: Some COVID-19 samples were acute and others convalescent; all came from the United States, Italy and Spain.

The sample was peripheral blood. The source is a man older than 75 with acute or convalescent COVID-19. The V gene is TRBV18, the J gene TRBJ1-4; D not certain. CDR3: CASSPNTWPNEKLFF. Here the CDR3 DNA reads TGTGCCAGCTCACCAAACACATGGCCTAATGAAAAACTGTTTTTT.